One and the same sample provided the 27 T cell receptor beta chains below, sequenced in a study of T cells in Graves' hyperthyroidism and ophthalmopathy. It was RNA transcripts that yielded the amplified TCR beta CDR3 regions. RT-PCR in the first round (using the HTBI primer set) targeted the TCR CDR3. A single record per CDR3 protein comes from TCRdb applying MiXCR to the multiplex PCR reads. The sample consists of about 640,000 distinct CDR3 sequences, less than 25% of them appearing once. Sequencing used blood. These receptors originate from a man aged 30-40 years with Graves' ophthalmopathy.

The chain recombines TRBV5-6 with TRBJ2-2; D may be TRBD2 (6 bases). V gave up 7 bases and J gave up 6 bases, with 28 bases separating them. The germline CDR1 and CDR2 sequences are SGHDT and YYEEEE. There are 18 residues in the CDR3. CDR3 in DNA: TGTGCCAGCGAGCTTACGGACTCATCGGGAGCAAGTTCCGGGGAGCTGTTTTTT. This encodes CASELTDSSGASSGELFF.

This clonotype showed up just once. The chain joins TRBV4-3 to TRBJ2-3; 15 bases match TRBD2. The CDR3 has 16 amino acids. In germline, CDR1 is LGHNA, CDR2 YSLEER. After removal of 5 bases from V and 5 bases from J, the junction contained 5 bases not matched to a gene. For the CDR3, the DNA is TGCGCCAGCAGCACAGGACTAGCGGGAGGGGGAGATACGCAGTATTTT. It specifies CASSTGLAGGGDTQYF.

The genes are TRBV25-1 and TRBJ2-1; no clear D. The germline V gene has CDR1 MGHDK and CDR2 SYGVNS. The V gene lost 5 bases and the J gene lost 12 bases, with 14 bases spanning the gap. The CDR3 runs to 12 residues. This CDR3 reads CASSTGASGQFF. CDR3 DNA: TGTGCCAGCAGTACCGGCGCCTCTGGGCAGTTCTTC.

This clonotype was seen ten or more times. The rearrangement links TRBV7-2 to TRBJ2-3, with D unresolved. The CDR3 covers 14 residues. Between the trimmed V and J ends, which lost 5 bases and 4 bases, there was a span of 13 bases. Germline CDR1 SGHTA, CDR2 FQGNSA. CDR3 in amino acids: CASSRLGAADTQYF. The CDR3 DNA reads TGTGCCAGCAGCCGCCTCGGAGCCGCAGATACGCAGTATTTT.

This rearrangement joins TRBV15 to TRBJ1-3; D may be TRBD1 (5 bases). Germline lookup yields CDR1 LNHNV and CDR2 YYDKDF (reference sequence). CDR3 length equals 15 residues. Trimming cost V 0 bases and J 2 bases, with 8 bases left between them. CDR3 nucleotides: TGTGCCACCAGCAGAGATCCGGGGGCTGGAAACACCATATATTTT. Its protein is CATSRDPGAGNTIYF.

V and J are TRBV24-1 and TRBJ2-1; D possibly corresponds to TRBD2 (6 bases). CDR1 is KGHDR and CDR2 is SFDVKD in the germline V gene. V was clipped by 2 bases and J by 7 bases, with 17 bases between them. The CDR3 loop spans 16 amino acids. The CDR3 spells CATSDSRRARINEQFF. CDR3 nucleotides: TGTGCCACCAGTGATTCCCGGAGGGCACGAATAAATGAGCAGTTCTTC.

In its sample, this clonotype was seen a few times. The chain recombines TRBV2 with TRBJ2-1; TRBD2 agrees at 7 bases. The CDR3 totals 12 residues. From germline, CDR1 is SNHLY and CDR2 FYNNEI. The CDR3 region has the DNA TGTGCGTTGGTGGGAGGGCACAATGAGCAGTTCTTC. It yields the protein CALVGGHNEQFF.

The chain has TRBV11-1 and TRBJ2-2, with TRBD1 identical over 8 bases. This CDR3 spans 16 amino acids. V trimming: 2 bases; J trimming: 1 base; junction bases outside the gene matches: 3. CDR1 and CDR2 (germline): SGHAT, FQDESV (reference sequence). CDR3 sequence: CASSLRTGKNTGELFF. The CDR3 DNA sequence: TGTGCCAGCAGCTTACGGACAGGGAAGAACACCGGGGAGCTGTTTTTT.

The genes are TRBV20-1 and TRBJ2-7; possible D gene TRBD2, 6 bases. The V gene's germline CDR1 is DFQATT and CDR2 SNEGSKA (reference sequence). The CDR3 runs 13 residues. The ends were cut back, 6 bases at V and 0 bases at J, with 12 bases in the middle. CDR3 protein: CSATGLSSYEQYF. As DNA, the CDR3 is TGCAGTGCCACGGGACTGAGCTCCTACGAGCAGTACTTC.

This rearrangement joins TRBV13 to TRBJ1-2, with D perhaps matching TRBD1 (6 bases). Germline loops: CDR1 PRHDT, CDR2 FYEKMQ (reference sequence). The CDR3 runs to 18 residues. The V gene lost 5 bases and the J gene lost 4 bases, with 26 bases spanning the gap. In DNA form, the CDR3 reads TGTGCCAGCAGCCCGGGCGGCTACGGGGGGCGGTCCTCCTATGGCTACACCTTC. Encoded protein: CASSPGGYGGRSSYGYTF.

The CDR3 protein is CASSPTYNTEAFF. CDR3 bases: TGTGCCAGCAGCCCGACATACAACACTGAAGCTTTCTTT. The chain links TRBV2 to TRBJ1-1; D is unresolved. The CDR3 has 13 amino acids. Germline assignment: CDR1 SNHLY and CDR2 FYNNEI. Trimming took off 6 bases at V and 2 bases at J, with 10 bases between the two ends. The full variable domain, with the rest looked up from reference TRBV2 and TRBJ1-1, is EPEVTQTPSHQVTQMGQEVILRCVPISNHLYFYWYRQILGQKVEFLVSFYNNEISEKSEIFDDQFSVERPDGSNFTLKIRSTKLEDSAMYFCASSPTYNTEAFFGQGTRLTVV.

This clonotype was seen repeatedly, ten times or more. The chain uses TRBV28 and TRBJ1-1; D is undetermined. Germline CDR1 reads MDHEN; CDR2 reads SYDVKM. The CDR3 length is 15 residues. The germline V and J ends were trimmed by 5 bases and 2 bases, with 15 bases remaining between them. CDR3 coding DNA: TGTGCCAGCAGTCCCCGCCGGGAATTCAACACTGAAGCTTTCTTT. This gives the protein CASSPRREFNTEAFF.

At least ten counts were recorded for this clonotype. The chain is built from TRBV28 and TRBJ2-6; D is ambiguous. Germline CDR1 and CDR2: MDHEN and SYDVKM. The ends were cut back, 6 bases at V and 0 bases at J, with 9 bases in the middle. This CDR3 has 15 residues. The CDR3 here is CASRRALSGANVLTF. The CDR3 region has the DNA TGTGCCAGCAGACGGGCCCTCTCTGGGGCCAACGTCCTGACTTTC.

The chain carries TRBV11-1 and TRBJ2-1; 10 positions match TRBD2. Trimming at V came to 5 bases and at J to 0 bases, leaving 4 bases not matched to a gene. CDR1 is SGHAT and CDR2 is FQDESV in the germline V gene (reference sequence). The CDR3 runs to 16 residues. DNA for the CDR3: TGTGCCAGCAGCAAAAGGACTAGCGGCTCCTACAATGAGCAGTTCTTC. As protein: CASSKRTSGSYNEQFF.

This clonotype was observed many times. The rearrangement uses TRBV28 and TRBJ2-2; weak D call: TRBD2 (5 bases). CDR3 size: 15 residues. Per the germline V gene, CDR1 is MDHEN and CDR2 is SYDVKM. The germline V and J ends were trimmed by 4 bases and 4 bases, with 13 bases remaining between them. For the CDR3, the DNA is TGTGCCAGCAGTTCGTTCCGGACTCCCACCGGGGAGCTGTTTTTT. Translating it yields CASSSFRTPTGELFF.

This chain joins TRBV27 and TRBJ2-1, with 13 nucleotides matching TRBD2. Germline assignment: CDR1 MNHEY and CDR2 SMNVEV (reference sequence). V shed 5 bases, J shed 0 bases, and the junction held 7 bases outside the gene matches. This CDR3 region has 18 residues. CDR3 sequence (DNA): TGTGCCAGCAGTCCCGCCGGACTAGCGGGAGACTCCTACAATGAGCAGTTCTTC. As protein: CASSPAGLAGDSYNEQFF.

This clonotype was observed many times. The chain has TRBV27 and TRBJ2-5; 8 bases are a match to TRBD1. V was pared by 2 bases and J by 1 base, with 9 bases of the junction left unmatched. From germline, CDR1 is MNHEY and CDR2 SMNVEV (reference sequence). The CDR3 extends over 17 amino acids. As DNA, the CDR3 is TGTGCCAGCAGTTTAAATTTGGCGACAGGGGTCCAAGAGACCCAGTACTTC. Translating it yields CASSLNLATGVQETQYF.

In this sample, this clonotype turned up many times. The chain employs TRBV5-1 and TRBJ2-3; tentatively, D is TRBD2 (5 bases). Per germline, CDR1 SGHRS and CDR2 YFSETQ. The CDR3 covers 12 residues. V lost 4 bases and J 5 bases, leaving 8 bases between the germline ends. CDR3: CASSAEGDTQYF. CDR3 in DNA: TGCGCCAGCAGCGCTGAGGGAGATACGCAGTATTTT.

This rearrangement joins TRBV5-5 to TRBJ2-7, with TRBD2 matching over 8 bases. Trimming cost V 0 bases and J 2 bases; bases outside gene matches: 1. There are 14 residues in the CDR3. Germline lookup yields CDR1 SGHKS and CDR2 YYEKEE (reference sequence). CDR3 protein: CASSLELAAYEQYF. The CDR3, as DNA: TGTGCCAGCAGCTTGGAACTAGCGGCCTACGAGCAGTACTTC.

In this sample, this clonotype turned up a few times. V usage is TRBV12-3 or TRBV12-4 and J usage is TRBJ2-5; 7 nucleotides line up with TRBD1. The CDR3 has 15 amino acids. Trimming cost V 6 bases and J 2 bases; bases outside gene matches: 9. In nucleotides, the CDR3 is TGTGCCAGCAGGCTAGACAGGGTATGGCAAGAGACCCAGTACTTC. Translation: CASRLDRVWQETQYF.

J is TRBJ2-7 and V is TRBV6-1; TRBD2 might be the D (6 bases). Deletions cut 7 bases from V and 2 bases from J, with 18 bases between. The CDR3 is made up of 15 amino acids. The germline V gene has CDR1 MNHNS and CDR2 SASEGT. The CDR3 reads CASTESGAGAYEQYF. CDR3 sequence (DNA): TGTGCCAGCACCGAAAGTGGAGCGGGTGCCTACGAGCAGTACTTC.

A few counts support this clonotype. This chain connects TRBV28 to TRBJ2-7; 7 bases fit TRBD2. Looked up from germline, CDR1 is MDHEN and CDR2 is SYDVKM. The CDR3 runs 12 residues. V lost 7 bases, J lost 5 bases, and 5 bases stayed unmatched. The CDR3 region is CASTLSGDEQYF. Written as DNA, the CDR3 is TGTGCCAGCACCCTAAGCGGGGACGAGCAGTACTTC.

In this sample, this clonotype turned up many times. The V call is TRBV11-2, the J call TRBJ2-3; D is unclear. V shed 5 bases and J shed 0 bases, with 9 bases lying between them. The CDR3 spans 14 residues. Germline V gene lookup returns CDR1 SGHAT and CDR2 FQNNGV. CDR3 DNA: TGTGCCAGCAGCCCTTCCACTAGCACAGATACGCAGTATTTT. Its protein product is CASSPSTSTDTQYF.

V gene TRBV4-1 combines with J gene TRBJ2-3; maybe TRBD1 (5 bases). Trimming stripped 2 bases from V and 3 bases from J, with 18 bases between. The germline CDR1 and CDR2 sequences are MGHRA and YSYEKL. The length of the CDR3 is 17 residues. CDR3 region: CASSQPFRDTGTDTQYF. The CDR3 nucleotides read TGCGCCAGCAGCCAACCCTTCAGAGATACAGGAACAGATACGCAGTATTTT.

V is TRBV7-9 and J is TRBJ2-2; D perhaps matches TRBD2 (5 bases). The CDR3 is 14 residues long. Germline CDR1 reads SEHNR; CDR2 reads FQNEAQ (reference sequence). V was clipped by 5 bases and J by 7 bases, with 14 bases between them. The CDR3 is CASSPRGADGELFF. Here the CDR3 DNA reads TGTGCCAGCAGCCCCCGGGGAGCGGACGGGGAGCTGTTTTTT.

About this clonotype itself: Just one base apart from a much larger clone, this may be a read error. The rearrangement joins TRBV12-3 or TRBV12-4 to TRBJ2-5; a possible D gene is TRBD2 (6 bases). The CDR3 is 14 amino acids. CDR3 DNA: TGTGCCAGCAGTAAGGCGGGGTTCGAAGAGACCAAGTACTTC. Translation gives CASSKAGFEETKYF.

This clonotype was seen once. The chain employs TRBV6-1 and TRBJ1-2, with 7 bases aligning to TRBD1. This CDR3 has 15 amino acids. V was pared by 7 bases and J by 0 bases, with 8 bases of the junction left unmatched. Germline V gene sequence: CDR1 MNHNS, CDR2 SASEGT. Here the CDR3 reads CASMARDRTNYGYTF. The DNA of the CDR3 is TGTGCCAGCATGGCGAGGGACAGAACTAACTATGGCTACACCTTC.